These 28 T cell receptor beta chains originate from one sample sequenced in a study of cytomegalovirus exposure and HLA in healthy donors. It was with 60 Vbeta and 13 Jbeta primers that the PCR ran. Profiled with immunoSEQ multiplex PCR; TCRdb holds only in-frame clones, not every one. Found here are more than 80,000 clones, roughly two thirds of them singletons; the top ten hold roughly 3%. The source material was PBMCs. The receptors derive from a female donor in good health and CMV-seronegative.

This rearrangement joins TRBV27 to TRBJ2-7, with 13 bases lining up with TRBD2. Losses at the gene ends were 4 bases for V and 7 bases for J; bases not matched to a gene: 7. The CDR3 extends over 15 amino acids. Per the germline V gene, CDR1 is MNHEY and CDR2 is SMNVEV (reference sequence). In DNA form, the CDR3 reads TGTGCCAGCAGTTACGGACTAGCGGGAGCCGGGGAGCAGTACTTC. It is translated as CASSYGLAGAGEQYF.

The chain couples TRBV6-5 to TRBJ2-3; 7 bases fit TRBD2. This CDR3 is 13 amino acids long. Germline V gene lookup returns CDR1 MNHEY and CDR2 SVGAGI. The trim removed 6 bases at V and 6 bases at J, leaving 6 bases unmatched. The CDR3 DNA sequence: TGTGCCAGCAGATCCCCCGGGAGGGATACGCAGTATTTT. Protein: CASRSPGRDTQYF.

V and J are TRBV5-1 and TRBJ2-7, with D perhaps TRBD2 (6 bases). The end of the DNA is better explained by TRBJ2-5, so the J call may be wrong. The length of the CDR3 is 15 residues. Looked up from germline, CDR1 is SGHRS and CDR2 is YFSETQ. CDR3 coding DNA: TGCGCCAGCAGCTTGGGTAGCGGTAACCAAGAGACCCAGTACTTC. This sequence encodes CASSLGSGNQETQYF.

The CDR3, as DNA: TGTGCCAGCAGCCTCTTGGGACTAGCGGGAGGTGAGCAGTACTTC. Translated, it gives CASSLLGLAGGEQYF. This chain joins TRBV7-9 and TRBJ2-7, with 15 bases that match TRBD2. This CDR3 comprises 15 residues. Germline CDR1 is SEHNR and CDR2 is FQNEAQ (reference sequence). The trim removed 5 bases at V and 7 bases at J, leaving 6 bases unmatched. Full variable domain (remainder filled in from reference TRBV7-9 and TRBJ2-7): DTGVSQNPRHKITKRGQNVTFRCDPISEHNRLYWYRQTLGQGPEFLTYFQNEAQLEKSRLLSDRFSAERPKGSFSTLEIQRTEQGDSAMYLCASSLLGLAGGEQYFGPGTRLTVT.

The V call is TRBV6-5, the J call TRBJ2-5; possible D gene TRBD2, 7 bases. V lost 7 bases and J 10 bases, leaving 19 bases between the germline ends. The CDR3 is made up of 13 amino acids. Per the germline V gene, CDR1 is MNHEY and CDR2 is SVGAGI. The CDR3 sequence: CASTKGRGGGQYF. CDR3 nucleotides: TGTGCCAGCACCAAAGGGCGGGGAGGGGGCCAGTACTTC.

This clone was seen a few times. This chain connects TRBV4-2 to TRBJ2-1, with D maybe TRBD2 (5 bases). CDR1 and CDR2 from the germline V gene are LGHNA and YNFKEQ. The CDR3 spans 16 residues. V lost 0 bases and J 5 bases, leaving 14 bases between the germline ends. CDR3 DNA sequence: TGTGCCAGCAGCCAAGATTCAGGAGGCGGTAACAATGAGCAGTTCTTC. Protein product: CASSQDSGGGNNEQFF.

The V and J genes are TRBV9 and TRBJ2-7; 7 nucleotides align to TRBD2. The J segment lost 4 bases and the V segment lost 4 bases, leaving 8 bases of the junction unmatched. Germline values: CDR1 SGDLS, CDR2 YYNGEE. The CDR3 is 14 residues long. The CDR3 nucleotides are TGTGCCAGCAGCCCCCATGGCGGGAGTTACGAGCAGTACTTC. Translated, it gives CASSPHGGSYEQYF.

The rearrangement uses TRBV6-6 and TRBJ2-5; a weak D match, TRBD2 (6 bases). Trimming removed 11 bases at V and 5 bases at J, with 15 bases between. This CDR3 comprises 12 residues. Germline values: CDR1 MNHNY, CDR2 SVGAGI (reference sequence). The CDR3 region is CAVRGLRETQYF. CDR3 coding DNA: TGTGCCGTAAGGGGACTCAGGGAGACCCAGTACTTC.

CDR3 amino acids: CASSLGGANYGYTF. CDR3 in DNA: TGTGCCAGCAGTTTAGGGGGGGCGAACTATGGCTACACCTTC. The chain is built from TRBV27 and TRBJ1-2; the D gene is possibly TRBD1 (6 bases). Trimming removed 2 bases at V and 2 bases at J, with 9 bases between. The germline V gene encodes CDR1 MNHEY and CDR2 SMNVEV (reference sequence). This CDR3 is built from 14 residues.

This chain's CDR3 is CASSREGFTEAFF. The CDR3 nucleotides read TGTGCCAGCAGCCGGGAAGGGTTCACTGAAGCTTTCTTT. The chain joins TRBV11-2 to TRBJ1-1, with unresolved D. This CDR3 spans 13 amino acids. In germline, CDR1 is SGHAT, CDR2 FQNNGV. The V and J ends lost 5 bases and 4 bases respectively, with 11 bases between them.

J is TRBJ2-4 and V is TRBV7-8, with 7 bases that match TRBD2. V was clipped by 4 bases and J by 2 bases; unmatched bases: 8. CDR3 length equals 16 residues. Per germline, CDR1 SGHVS and CDR2 FQNEAQ. CDR3 nucleotides: TGTGCCAGCAGCTCGAGGACTAGGTCGACCAAAAACATTCAGTACTTC. Its translation is CASSSRTRSTKNIQYF.

Details on this clone: The junction and the germline gene differ at one end; a read error may be behind it. The chain uses TRBV15 and TRBJ2-7; D remains unclear. The germline V gene encodes CDR1 LNHNV and CDR2 YYDKDF (reference sequence). This CDR3 spans 11 amino acids. The CDR3 here is CATSRDYGQYF. The CDR3 coding sequence is TGTGCCACCAGCAGAGACTACGGGCAGTACTTC.

V gene TRBV13 combines with J gene TRBJ1-1; the D is unclear. Trimming left V 3 bases short and J 0 bases short, with 5 bases between. Germline CDR1 and CDR2: PRHDT and FYEKMQ (reference sequence). This CDR3 is built from 13 residues. The CDR3 sequence is CASSFAVNTEAFF. The CDR3 bases are TGTGCCAGCAGCTTCGCGGTGAACACTGAAGCTTTCTTT.

This clone was seen a few times. The genes are TRBV7-9 and TRBJ2-1; D gene ambiguous. V shed 4 bases and J shed 4 bases, with 5 bases lying between them. CDR1 and CDR2 from the germline V gene are SEHNR and FQNEAQ (reference sequence). This CDR3 is 12 amino acids long. CDR3 sequence reads: CASSYSYNEQFF. CDR3 nucleotides: TGTGCCAGCAGCTACAGTTACAATGAGCAGTTCTTC.

The rearrangement links TRBV2 to TRBJ2-3; 12 bases are a match to TRBD2. CDR1 is SNHLY and CDR2 is FYNNEI in the germline V gene. This CDR3 region has 17 residues. V lost 0 bases to trimming and J lost 4 bases; unmatched junction nucleotides: 5. CDR3 sequence: CASSEARLAGGPDTQYF. CDR3 coding DNA: TGTGCCAGCAGTGAAGCGCGGCTAGCGGGGGGGCCAGATACGCAGTATTTT. Supplemented by reference TRBV2 and TRBJ2-3, the full variable domain reads EPEVTQTPSHQVTQMGQEVILRCVPISNHLYFYWYRQILGQKVEFLVSFYNNEISEKSEIFDDQFSVERPDGSNFTLKIRSTKLEDSAMYFCASSEARLAGGPDTQYFGPGTRLTVL.

This clone has just a few counts. This chain joins TRBV4-3 and TRBJ2-3; TRBD2 matches at 7 bases. The germline V gene encodes CDR1 LGHNA and CDR2 YSLEER. The length of the CDR3 is 16 residues. Trimming at V came to 5 bases and at J to 6 bases, leaving 14 bases not matched to a gene. The CDR3, as DNA: TGCGCCAGCAGCTCCCTTTGGGGAGGGCCCGTGGATACGCAGTATTTT. Protein product: CASSSLWGGPVDTQYF.

The chain recombines TRBV7-2 with TRBJ1-2; 8 bases match TRBD1. The CDR3 has 15 amino acids. The germline V gene encodes CDR1 SGHTA and CDR2 FQGNSA. V was clipped by 0 bases and J by 2 bases; unmatched bases: 2. CDR3 loop: CASSLARTGNYGYTF. CDR3 DNA: TGTGCCAGCAGCTTAGCACGGACAGGGAACTATGGCTACACCTTC.

This clone was picked up a small number of times. The genes are TRBV5-1 and TRBJ2-1; 8 positions match TRBD2. Per the germline V gene, CDR1 is SGHRS and CDR2 is YFSETQ. The V segment lost 3 bases and the J segment 0 bases; nucleotides outside the gene matches: 5. The CDR3 extends over 16 amino acids. The CDR3 region is CASSWSSGISYNEQFF. The CDR3 coding sequence is TGCGCCAGCAGCTGGAGTAGCGGGATCTCCTACAATGAGCAGTTCTTC. Drawing the rest from reference TRBV5-1 and TRBJ2-1, the complete variable domain is KAGVTQTPRYLIKTRGQQVTLSCSPISGHRSVSWYQQTPGQGLQFLFEYFSETQRNKGNFPGRFSGRQFSNSRSEMNVSTLELGDSALYLCASSWSSGISYNEQFFGPGTRLTVL.

The chain links TRBV2 to TRBJ1-2; D not resolved. CDR1 and CDR2 (germline): SNHLY, FYNNEI. The CDR3 has 15 amino acids. Trimming pared 4 bases from V and 4 bases from J, leaving 16 bases between. The DNA of the CDR3 is TGTGCCAGCAGTGGACTGACGACCTCTGTCTATGGCTACACCTTC. This codes for CASSGLTTSVYGYTF.

The chain links TRBV10-3 to TRBJ1-4; D gene ambiguous. The CDR3 contains 13 residues. Germline V CDR1 and CDR2: ENHRY, SYGVKD. Trimming removed 10 bases at V and 5 bases at J, with 14 bases between. In DNA, the CDR3 is TGTGCCACCCAGAGGGCTAACAATGAAAAACTGTTTTTT. Protein product: CATQRANNEKLFF.

The chain links TRBV25-1 to TRBJ1-1; D perhaps matches TRBD1 (6 bases). Germline CDR1 MGHDK, CDR2 SYGVNS. The CDR3 consists of 17 residues. The V and J ends lost 1 base and 0 bases respectively, with 15 bases between them. CDR3 sequence (DNA): TGTGCCAGCAGTGAATTGAGGGGGGGCGCGGTGAACACTGAAGCTTTCTTT. It codes for CASSELRGGAVNTEAFF.

As to this clone: Other nucleotide sequences from this sample produce the same CDR3. This chain uses TRBV5-6 with TRBJ2-7; TRBD1 agrees at 8 bases. Germline V gene sequence: CDR1 SGHDT, CDR2 YYEEEE. The CDR3 loop spans 14 amino acids. The trim removed 4 bases at V and 5 bases at J, leaving 8 bases unmatched. The CDR3 nucleotides are TGTGCCAGCAGCCTTGGACAGGGTACCCACGAGCAGTACTTC. Residues: CASSLGQGTHEQYF.

The genes are TRBV30 and TRBJ1-1, with D perhaps TRBD1 (5 bases). Looked up from germline, CDR1 is GTSNPN and CDR2 is SVGIG (reference sequence). V was trimmed by 0 bases and J by 5 bases, leaving 19 bases between them. The CDR3 sequence is 16 residues long. The CDR3 is CAWSVRGTFTGTEAFF. In DNA form, the CDR3 reads TGTGCCTGGAGTGTACGGGGGACCTTTACTGGAACTGAAGCTTTCTTT.

V usage is TRBV30 and J usage is TRBJ2-3; TRBD1 matches 7 bases. Germline V lookup: CDR1 GTSNPN, CDR2 SVGIG (reference sequence). The CDR3 length is 15 residues. Trimming at V came to 0 bases and at J to 1 base, leaving 4 bases not matched to a gene. CDR3: CAWSVGGQGTDTQYF. The CDR3 nucleotides are TGTGCCTGGAGTGTAGGAGGACAGGGCACAGATACGCAGTATTTT.

V usage is TRBV30 and J usage is TRBJ2-3, with TRBD2 matching over 7 bases. The CDR3 is 14 amino acids. V was pared by 4 bases and J by 4 bases, with 8 bases of the junction left unmatched. Looked up from germline, CDR1 is GTSNPN and CDR2 is SVGIG (reference sequence). The CDR3 reads CAWNAGVAPDTQYF. In nucleotides, the CDR3 is TGTGCCTGGAATGCGGGAGTGGCCCCAGATACGCAGTATTTT.

The V and J genes are TRBV5-1 and TRBJ2-7; 8 nucleotides line up with TRBD1. Germline V lookup: CDR1 SGHRS, CDR2 YFSETQ. The length of the CDR3 is 14 residues. V lost 6 bases and J lost 6; bases outside the gene matches: 11. Here the CDR3 reads CASMKGTGGSEQYF. CDR3 nucleotides: TGCGCCAGCATGAAAGGGACAGGAGGCAGCGAGCAGTACTTC.

This rearrangement joins TRBV7-6 to TRBJ2-2, with D perhaps TRBD2 (5 bases). CDR1 and CDR2 from the germline V gene are SGHVS and FNYEAQ. Trimming removed 5 bases from V and 7 bases from J, with 17 bases in between. The CDR3 contains 15 residues. CDR3: CASSDPRLTLGELFF. The CDR3 DNA is TGTGCCAGCAGCGACCCACGACTAACACTCGGGGAGCTGTTTTTT.

Notes on this clone: One junction end does not reproduce the germline sequence, and a read error may be involved. J is TRBJ2-5 and V is TRBV5-1; 12 nucleotides align to TRBD2. The CDR3 has 18 residues. Germline V lookup: CDR1 SGHRS, CDR2 YFSETQ. CDR3 region: CASSLGLAGALGGEAQYF. CDR3 DNA sequence: TGCGCCAGCAGCTTGGGACTAGCGGGAGCTCTCGGGGGAGAGGCCCAGTACTTC. Combining the CDR3 with reference TRBV5-1 and TRBJ2-5 gives the whole variable domain KAGVTQTPRYLIKTRGQQVTLSCSPISGHRSVSWYQQTPGQGLQFLFEYFSETQRNKGNFPGRFSGRQFSNSRSEMNVSTLELGDSALYLCASSLGLAGALGGEAQYFGPGTRLLVL.